This note documents a single T cell receptor (beta chain) sequence. Per the original methods: Reference gene primer amplification gave estimated nucleated cell counts. TCRdb's copy holds only in-frame clones and misses some; the assay was immunoSEQ multiplex PCR. V, J and clone size reflect that table, while D and trimming were determined from the DNA. The sample contains some 170,000 clones, about 88% of which appear only once. These data are taken from a study of blood T cell repertoires in COVID-19. Study summary: T cells, B-cell-depleted T cells, or PBMCs supplied cDNA or gDNA.

CDR3 size: 15 residues. Trimming pared 0 bases from V and 0 bases from J, leaving 4 bases between. In germline, CDR1 is SGDLS, CDR2 YYNGEE. Living in roughly 25 US areas, the participants were between roughly 18 and 90 years of age. Participant-given clinical history determined each cohort assignment. The sequence came from a human donor with acute COVID-19. The donor label of this sample is uncertain. Sequencing input: PBMCs or T cells enriched from blood (not recorded which). This chain connects TRBV9 to TRBJ2-6, with D uncertain. CDR3 sequence: CASSVAYSGANVLTF. DNA for the CDR3: TGTGCCAGCAGCGTAGCCTACTCTGGGGCCAACGTCCTGACTTTC.